The T cell receptor beta chain described here comes from a study of T cell responses to AZD1222 COVID-19 vaccine. In germline, CDR1 is SGHTA, CDR2 FQGNSA. The CDR3 length is 15 residues. Trimming stripped 1 base from V and 8 bases from J, with 17 bases between. This table comes from immunoSEQ multiplex PCR, and its TCRdb copy is limited to in-frame clones, with some not included. The table has around 200,000 clones, roughly 93% seen once. The receptor comes from an adult in good health. The specimen was peripheral blood, collected on day 0 of AZD1222 vaccination. The V gene is TRBV7-2, the J gene TRBJ1-2, with D possibly matching TRBD1 (5 bases). For the CDR3, the DNA is TGTGCCAGCAGCTTAGACATCGGCAGGGAGCGCGGCTACACCTTC. This sequence encodes CASSLDIGRERGYTF. The whole variable domain, remainder taken from reference TRBV7-2 and TRBJ1-2, is GAGVSQSPSNKVTEKGKDVELRCDPISGHTALYWYRQSLGQGLEFLIYFQGNSAPDKSGLPSDRFSAERTGGSVSTLTIQRTQQEDSAVYLCASSLDIGRERGYTFGSGTRLTVV.